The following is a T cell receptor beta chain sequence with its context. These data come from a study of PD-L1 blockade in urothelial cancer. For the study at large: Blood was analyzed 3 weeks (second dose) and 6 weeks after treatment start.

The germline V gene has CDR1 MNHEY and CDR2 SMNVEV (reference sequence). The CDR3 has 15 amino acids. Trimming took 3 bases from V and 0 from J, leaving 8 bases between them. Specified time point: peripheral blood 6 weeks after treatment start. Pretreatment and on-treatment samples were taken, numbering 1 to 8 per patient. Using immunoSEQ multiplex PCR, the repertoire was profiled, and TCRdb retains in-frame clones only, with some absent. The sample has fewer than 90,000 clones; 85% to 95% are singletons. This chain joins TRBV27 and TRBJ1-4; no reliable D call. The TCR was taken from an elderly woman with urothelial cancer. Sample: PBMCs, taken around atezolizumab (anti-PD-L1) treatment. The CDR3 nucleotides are TGTGCCAGCAGTTTCGGAGGTGCAACTAATGAAAAACTGTTTTTT. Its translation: CASSFGGATNEKLFF.